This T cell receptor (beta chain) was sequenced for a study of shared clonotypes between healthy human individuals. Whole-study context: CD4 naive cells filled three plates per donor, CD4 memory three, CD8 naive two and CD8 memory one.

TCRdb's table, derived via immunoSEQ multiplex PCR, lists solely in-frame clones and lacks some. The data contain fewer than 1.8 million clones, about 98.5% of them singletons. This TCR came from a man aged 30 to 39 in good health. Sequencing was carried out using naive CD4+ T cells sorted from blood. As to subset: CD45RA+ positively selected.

This CDR3 is CASSPEGWNTGELFF. The CDR3 coding sequence is TGTGCCAGCTCACCGGAAGGGTGGAACACCGGGGAGCTGTTTTTT. V is TRBV18 and J is TRBJ2-2; D gene ambiguous. The CDR3 length is 15 residues. The ends were cut back, 3 bases at V and 1 base at J, with 9 bases in the middle. Germline V gene data show CDR1 as KGHSH and CDR2 as LQKENI.